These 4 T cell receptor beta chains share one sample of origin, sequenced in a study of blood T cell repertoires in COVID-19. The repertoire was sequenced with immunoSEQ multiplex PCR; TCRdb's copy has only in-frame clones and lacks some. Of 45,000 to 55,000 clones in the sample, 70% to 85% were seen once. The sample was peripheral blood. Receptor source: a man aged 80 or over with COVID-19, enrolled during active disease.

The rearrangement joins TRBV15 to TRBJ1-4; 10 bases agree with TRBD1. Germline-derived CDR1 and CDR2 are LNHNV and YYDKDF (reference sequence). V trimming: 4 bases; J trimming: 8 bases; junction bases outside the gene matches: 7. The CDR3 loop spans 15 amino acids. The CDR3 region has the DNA TGTGCCACCAGCACTCCGGGACAGGGGCGGGAAAAACTGTTTTTT. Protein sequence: CATSTPGQGREKLFF.

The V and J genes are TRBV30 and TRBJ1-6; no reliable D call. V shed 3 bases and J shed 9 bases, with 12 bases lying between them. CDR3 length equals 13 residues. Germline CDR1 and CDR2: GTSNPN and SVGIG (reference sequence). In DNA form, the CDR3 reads TGTGCCTGGAGGGAGCAACCCGGTTCACCCCTCCACTTT. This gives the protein CAWREQPGSPLHF.

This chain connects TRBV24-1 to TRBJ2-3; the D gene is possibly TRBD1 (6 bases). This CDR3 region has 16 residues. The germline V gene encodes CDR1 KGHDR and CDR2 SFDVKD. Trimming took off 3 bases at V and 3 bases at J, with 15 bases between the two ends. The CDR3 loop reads CATSDPQGAATDTQYF. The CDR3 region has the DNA TGTGCCACCAGTGATCCACAGGGCGCTGCGACAGATACGCAGTATTTT.

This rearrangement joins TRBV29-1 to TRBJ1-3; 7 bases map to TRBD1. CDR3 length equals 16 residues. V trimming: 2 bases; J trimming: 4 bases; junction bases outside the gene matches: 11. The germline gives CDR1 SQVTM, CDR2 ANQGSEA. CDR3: CSVEPLTGWVGNTIYF. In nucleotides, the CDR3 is TGCAGCGTTGAACCCTTGACAGGGTGGGTCGGAAACACCATATATTTT.